What follows are 18 T cell receptor beta chains derived from one specimen sequenced in a study of T cells in narcolepsy. Produced via immunoSEQ multiplex PCR; TCRdb's table is partial and in-frame only. The sample holds about 40,000 clones; about 87% are singletons and the top ten take more than 0.9%. Sample: CD45RA- memory CD4+ T cells from PBMCs. These receptors were taken from a human donor with narcolepsy.

The gene calls are TRBV7-3 and TRBJ2-3, with 13 nucleotides matching TRBD2. This CDR3 is built from 16 residues. V shed 5 bases and J 0 bases; nucleotides not matched to a gene: 2. Germline assignment: CDR1 SGHTA and CDR2 FQGTGA. The CDR3 DNA follows: TGTGCCAGCAGCCCACTAGCGGGGGGGAGCACAGATACGCAGTATTTT. As protein: CASSPLAGGSTDTQYF.

This rearrangement joins TRBV10-3 to TRBJ1-2; D not certain. This CDR3 comprises 12 residues. From germline, CDR1 is ENHRY and CDR2 SYGVKD. Trimming shortened V by 4 bases and J by 4 bases, and 7 bases separated the two germline ends. The CDR3: CAISGQGYGYTF. The CDR3 nucleotides read TGTGCCATCAGTGGACAAGGCTATGGCTACACCTTC.

The rearrangement joins TRBV7-9 to TRBJ1-1; the D is unclear. Germline V gene lookup returns CDR1 SEHNR and CDR2 FQNEAQ (reference sequence). The CDR3 runs 13 residues. V was shortened by 2 bases and J by 1 base, with 5 bases between the two germline ends. CDR3 sequence: CASSLQENTEAFF. CDR3 sequence (DNA): TGTGCCAGCAGCTTACAAGAGAACACTGAAGCTTTCTTT.

The chain uses TRBV6-6 and TRBJ2-5; no clear D gene. This CDR3 has 14 amino acids. Germline V gene data show CDR1 as MNHNY and CDR2 as SVGAGI (reference sequence). V was shortened by 0 bases and J by 2 bases, with 7 bases between the two germline ends. CDR3 residues: CASSYSSFQETQYF. DNA for the CDR3: TGTGCCAGCAGTTACTCAAGCTTTCAAGAGACCCAGTACTTC.

This rearrangement joins TRBV7-4 to TRBJ2-7, with unresolved D. Germline CDR1 SGHVT, CDR2 SQSDAQ. This CDR3 has 11 residues. The V end was cut by 4 bases, the J end by 2 bases, with 3 bases between. This CDR3 is CASSSTYEQYF. CDR3 coding DNA: TGTGCCAGCAGCTCCACCTACGAGCAGTACTTC.

V is TRBV29-1 and J is TRBJ2-1; the match to TRBD2 covers 13 bases. CDR1 SQVTM and CDR2 ANQGSEA come from the germline V gene. The CDR3 runs to 15 residues. V shed 5 bases and J 4 bases; nucleotides not matched to a gene: 5. CDR3 sequence reads: CSVQRGLAGYNEQFF. CDR3 DNA sequence: TGCAGCGTTCAGAGGGGACTAGCGGGGTACAATGAGCAGTTCTTC.

The chain uses TRBV7-9 and TRBJ2-5; D is perhaps TRBD2 (5 bases). V dropped 5 bases and J dropped 0 bases, with 7 bases sitting between them. In germline, CDR1 is SEHNR, CDR2 FQNEAQ (reference sequence). The CDR3 has 13 amino acids. The CDR3 here is CASSRGYQETQYF. The CDR3 DNA follows: TGTGCCAGCAGCCGGGGTTACCAAGAGACCCAGTACTTC.

V and J are TRBV6-1 and TRBJ1-5; TRBD1 is a possible D gene (6 bases). Germline CDR1 is MNHNS and CDR2 is SASEGT. This CDR3 has 15 amino acids. V lost 6 bases to trimming and J lost 4 bases, with 16 bases between them. The CDR3 is CASSLETGMNQPQHF. CDR3 nucleotides: TGTGCCAGCAGCCTAGAAACAGGGATGAATCAGCCCCAGCATTTT.

The chain has TRBV19 and TRBJ1-1; no reliable D call. V lost 10 bases and J lost 0, with 21 bases in between. There are 16 residues in the CDR3. Germline CDR1 is LNHDA and CDR2 is SQIVND (reference sequence). CDR3 bases: TGTGCCACCCAAAGACATCACAGCTCCGTGAACACTGAAGCTTTCTTT. This codes for CATQRHHSSVNTEAFF. Using reference TRBV19 and TRBJ1-1 for the parts outside the CDR3, the full variable domain is DGGITQSPKYLFRKEGQNVTLSCEQNLNHDAMYWYRQDPGQGLRLIYYSQIVNDFQKGDIAEGYSVSREKKESFPLTVTSAQKNPTAFYLCATQRHHSSVNTEAFFGQGTRLTVV.

This clone appeared once. The chain joins TRBV30 to TRBJ1-4; 8 nucleotides match TRBD1. After removal of 2 bases from V and 2 bases from J, the junction contained 7 bases not matched to a gene. The CDR3 runs to 16 residues. Per germline, CDR1 GTSNPN and CDR2 SVGIG (reference sequence). CDR3: CAWSRTGKTTNEKLFF. The DNA of the CDR3 is TGTGCCTGGAGTAGGACAGGGAAAACGACTAATGAAAAACTGTTTTTT.

V usage is TRBV11-3 and J usage is TRBJ1-1; D perhaps matches TRBD1 (6 bases). Germline CDR1 is SGHNT and CDR2 is YENEEA. The V end was cut by 2 bases, the J end by 4 bases, with 11 bases between. This CDR3 region has 14 residues. As DNA, the CDR3 is TGTGCCAGCAGCTTATTCGGCAGGGGCACTGAAGCTTTCTTT. Protein: CASSLFGRGTEAFF.

Concerning this clone: This sample includes further DNA sequences coding for the same CDR3. The V gene is TRBV27, the J gene TRBJ2-7; 7 bases map to TRBD1. The V and J ends lost 5 bases and 0 bases, in that order; junction bases with no gene match: 4. The CDR3 totals 14 residues. CDR1 MNHEY and CDR2 SMNVEV come from the germline V gene (reference sequence). Here the CDR3 DNA reads TGTGCCAGCAGTGCAGGGGGTTTCTCCTACGAGCAGTACTTC. Amino acids: CASSAGGFSYEQYF.

The J gene is TRBJ2-7, the V gene TRBV7-9; 7 bases match TRBD1. The germline gives CDR1 SEHNR, CDR2 FQNEAQ (reference sequence). The V and J ends lost 5 bases and 4 bases, in that order; junction bases with no gene match: 5. The CDR3 runs to 13 residues. The CDR3 loop reads CASSPGTVYEQYF. DNA for the CDR3: TGTGCCAGCAGCCCCGGGACAGTTTACGAGCAGTACTTC.

The chain carries TRBV5-6 and TRBJ2-4; 9 nucleotides line up with TRBD1. Trimming took 0 bases from V and 15 from J; bases not matched to a gene: 10. The CDR3 has 14 amino acids. CDR1 is SGHDT and CDR2 is YYEEEE in the germline V gene. CDR3 region: CASSLDRGRRGRYF. The CDR3 DNA sequence: TGTGCCAGCAGCTTGGACAGGGGGCGGCGAGGTCGGTACTTC.

V is TRBV7-3 and J is TRBJ2-1; D may be TRBD2 (6 bases). Trimming removed 8 bases from V and 6 bases from J, with 14 bases in between. CDR1 and CDR2 from the germline V gene are SGHTA and FQGTGA. This CDR3 region has 13 residues. The CDR3 spells CASAGPSPNEQFF. CDR3 sequence (DNA): TGTGCCAGCGCGGGGCCCTCCCCCAATGAGCAGTTCTTC. Drawing the rest from reference TRBV7-3 and TRBJ2-1, the complete variable domain is GAGVSQTPSNKVTEKGKYVELRCDPISGHTALYWYRQSLGQGPEFLIYFQGTGAADDSGLPNDRFFAVRPEGSVSTLKIQRTERGDSAVYLCASAGPSPNEQFFGPGTRLTVL.

Only one count was recorded for this clone. This sequence joins TRBV18 and TRBJ2-5; D may be TRBD2 (6 bases). The ends were cut back, 4 bases at V and 1 base at J, with 7 bases in the middle. Germline values: CDR1 KGHSH, CDR2 LQKENI. CDR3 length: 13 residues. Here the CDR3 DNA reads TGTGCCAGCTCACGGGACTTCCAAGAGACCCAGTACTTC. Protein sequence: CASSRDFQETQYF.

The rearrangement joins TRBV19 to TRBJ1-2; 11 bases fit TRBD1. Germline loops: CDR1 LNHDA, CDR2 SQIVND (reference sequence). The CDR3 extends over 14 amino acids. After removal of 1 base from V and 8 bases from J, the junction contained 3 bases not matched to a gene. The CDR3 DNA is TGTGCCAGTAGTATAGGGACAGGGGGCGAGGGCTACACCTTC. It codes for CASSIGTGGEGYTF.

This clone was counted only a few times. J is TRBJ2-1 and V is TRBV5-6; 8 nucleotides match TRBD2. Germline-derived CDR1 and CDR2 are SGHDT and YYEEEE. The CDR3 has 15 residues. The ends lost 6 bases at V and 6 bases at J; junction bases unmatched: 11. The CDR3 sequence is CASMREVAGGNEQFF. As DNA, the CDR3 is TGTGCCAGCATGAGGGAGGTGGCGGGAGGCAATGAGCAGTTCTTC.